This TCR beta chain was captured in a study of T cells in women clearing cervical HPV infection. The V end was cut by 6 bases, the J end by 1 base, with 12 bases between. Looked up from germline, CDR1 is KGHSH and CDR2 is LQKENI. The CDR3 runs 14 residues. With respect to this clone: Read sequence stops 3 residues before the CDR3 end, and the germline J gene provides the missing end.

TCRdb's copy holds only in-frame clones and misses some; the assay was immunoSEQ multiplex PCR. The sample includes over 10,000 clones. The sequence derives from a woman between 18 and 70 years old with a cervical HPV16 infection that either progressed to CIN3+ or cleared (not recorded which). V is TRBV18 and J is TRBJ1-1, with TRBD1 as a possible D gene (6 bases). Sequencing was performed on blood buffy coat. CDR3 in amino acids: CASSKTGTNTEAFF. The sequenced part of the CDR3 DNA is TGTGCCAGCTCTAAAACAGGGACGAACACTGAA.